What follows are 17 T cell receptor beta chains derived from one specimen sequenced in a study of CD8 T cells in ankylosing spondylitis. TCRdb processed the 5' RACE reads anew with MiXCR; each CDR3 protein has one entry. The sample comprises 150,000 to 200,000 distinct CDR3 sequences, 10% to 15% of which are singletons, and 9.5% to 12% rests with the top ten. The sequenced sample consisted of blood, either unsorted or a sorted T cell fraction (not recorded which). The receptor set was obtained from a female donor with ankylosing spondylitis or in good health (not recorded which).

This clonotype was seen at least ten times. The rearrangement uses TRBV2 and TRBJ2-3; D uncertain. The CDR3 totals 15 residues. V lost 0 bases and J 3 bases, leaving 10 bases between the germline ends. From germline, CDR1 is SNHLY and CDR2 FYNNEI. CDR3 DNA: TGTGCCAGCAGTGAAGCGCTTCCAGGTACAGATACGCAGTATTTT. Encoded protein: CASSEALPGTDTQYF.

In its sample, this clonotype was seen a few times. The rearrangement uses TRBV7-2 and TRBJ2-7, with D possibly being TRBD2 (5 bases). This CDR3 is built from 15 residues. Germline V CDR1 and CDR2: SGHTA, FQGNSA. Trimming left V 1 base short and J 2 bases short, with 12 bases between. CDR3 in DNA: TGTGCCAGCAGCTTAGAAGGGCGGGCAACCTACGAGCAGTACTTC. This codes for CASSLEGRATYEQYF.

The V call is TRBV6-1, the J call TRBJ2-7; 10 nucleotides agree with TRBD1. V was clipped by 7 bases and J by 8 bases; unmatched bases: 8. Germline V CDR1 and CDR2: MNHNS, SASEGT. CDR3 size: 13 residues. The CDR3 coding sequence is TGTGCCAGCAAGGAGGGACAGGGGTTCAAGCAGTACTTC. Residues: CASKEGQGFKQYF.

This clonotype was seen ten or more times. The chain has TRBV12-3 or TRBV12-4 and TRBJ2-1; D perhaps matches TRBD1 (5 bases). The CDR3 consists of 12 residues. V lost 4 bases and J lost 10, with 11 bases in between. The CDR3 here is CASSSRWGEQFF. The DNA of the CDR3 is TGTGCCAGCAGTTCGAGGTGGGGCGAGCAGTTCTTC.

In its sample, this clonotype was seen many times. The CDR3 DNA follows: TGTGCCAGCAGCCAAGAGGGGGGACTAGCGACGAACATTCAGTACTTC. It encodes CASSQEGGLATNIQYF. The chain uses TRBV3-1 and TRBJ2-4, with 10 bases lining up with TRBD2. The germline V gene has CDR1 LGHDT and CDR2 YNNKEL (reference sequence). CDR3 size: 16 residues. V lost 0 bases and J lost 7; bases outside the gene matches: 6.

This clonotype was detected many times. V gene TRBV6-2 or TRBV6-3 combines with J gene TRBJ2-7; D tentatively reads TRBD1 or TRBD2 (5 bases each). Germline V gene data show CDR1 as MNHEY and CDR2 as SVGEGT. The CDR3 is 13 amino acids. Trimming took 7 bases from V and 1 from J, leaving 11 bases between them. CDR3 region: CASTRDGSYEQYF. The DNA for the CDR3 is TGTGCCAGCACCCGGGACGGATCCTACGAGCAGTACTTC.

Many counts were recorded for this clonotype. This chain links TRBV12-3 or TRBV12-4 with TRBJ2-1; 9 bases are a match to TRBD2. The CDR3 runs to 16 residues. V dropped 4 bases and J dropped 9; count of bases not matched to a gene: 13. The CDR3 region has the DNA TGTGCCAGCAGTTCCGCCGTGGGACTAGCCGCCGTTGAGCAGTTCTTC. This encodes CASSSAVGLAAVEQFF.

This clonotype was counted a few times. CDR3 amino acids: CASSAGQAGTEAFF. As DNA, the CDR3 is TGTGCCAGCAGTGCCGGACAGGCGGGCACTGAAGCTTTCTTT. V and J are TRBV27 and TRBJ1-1; 7 bases align to TRBD1. The CDR3 runs to 14 residues. V shed 5 bases, J shed 4 bases, and the junction held 7 bases outside the gene matches. In germline, CDR1 is MNHEY, CDR2 SMNVEV (reference sequence).

There are many counts of this clonotype. Here the CDR3 reads CACGQGEQPQHF. In DNA form, the CDR3 reads TGTGCCTGCGGACAGGGAGAACAGCCCCAGCATTTT. The J gene is TRBJ1-5, the V gene TRBV30; 8 bases match TRBD1. This CDR3 comprises 12 residues. Germline trimming cut 6 bases from V and 7 bases from J; bases unmatched to any gene: 5. Germline V gene sequence: CDR1 GTSNPN, CDR2 SVGIG (reference sequence).

This clonotype was counted ten times or more. The J gene is TRBJ1-5, the V gene TRBV12-3 or TRBV12-4; 10 bases match TRBD1. The CDR3 has 15 amino acids. V gave up 6 bases and J gave up 1 base; unmatched junction bases: 3. The CDR3 DNA is TGTGCCAGCAGAGGGACAGGGGCCAGCAATCAGCCCCAGCATTTT. Translation: CASRGTGASNQPQHF.

There are many counts of this clonotype. The V and J genes are TRBV7-9 and TRBJ2-5; 8 positions match TRBD2. Germline assignment: CDR1 SEHNR and CDR2 FQNEAQ (reference sequence). CDR3 length: 15 residues. Trimming at V came to 7 bases and at J to 5 bases, leaving 12 bases not matched to a gene. The CDR3 DNA reads as TGTGCCAGCACCGAGGCAGCGGGAGTTTTTGAGACCCAGTACTTC. Protein product: CASTEAAGVFETQYF.

About this clonotype itself: A read error may explain this, as a much larger clone is one base away. The chain couples TRBV5-5 to TRBJ2-2, with D tentatively TRBD2 (5 bases). The CDR3 covers 15 residues. Germline loops: CDR1 SGHKS, CDR2 YYEKEE (reference sequence). The DNA of the CDR3 is TGTGCCAGCAGCTTTTCGAGTCACACCACCGGGGAGCTGCTTTTT. Encoded protein: CASSFSSHTTGELLF.

This clonotype was seen many times. J is TRBJ1-2 and V is TRBV2; D unclear. The CDR3 has 11 residues. V lost 4 bases to trimming and J lost 7 bases, with 7 bases between them. Germline values: CDR1 SNHLY, CDR2 FYNNEI. The CDR3, as DNA: TGTGCCAGCAGTGCCGGGGTTGGCTACACCTTC. Translation: CASSAGVGYTF.

This clonotype was detected many times. The rearrangement uses TRBV12-3 or TRBV12-4 and TRBJ2-1; 8 nucleotides align to TRBD2. The CDR3 extends over 13 amino acids. V trimming: 5 bases; J trimming: 7 bases; junction bases outside the gene matches: 4. This chain's CDR3 is CASSTGTRNEQFF. CDR3 DNA sequence: TGTGCCAGCAGTACCGGGACTAGAAATGAGCAGTTCTTC.

This clonotype came up many times. The V and J genes are TRBV5-4 and TRBJ1-6, with TRBD1 identical over 7 bases. V lost 1 base to trimming and J lost 8 bases; unmatched junction nucleotides: 6. Germline loops: CDR1 SGHNT, CDR2 YYREEE (reference sequence). The CDR3 spans 15 residues. Written as DNA, the CDR3 is TGTGCCAGCAGCTTGTCGCAGGGGGTTTATTCACCCCTCCACTTT. Translating it yields CASSLSQGVYSPLHF.

This clonotype was seen ten or more times. The chain links TRBV4-3 to TRBJ2-7; 12 nucleotides align to TRBD1. Germline CDR1 and CDR2: LGHNA and YSLEER. This CDR3 is built from 17 residues. With 0 bases clipped from V and 6 bases from J, the junction kept 9 bases outside the gene matches. The CDR3 DNA follows: TGCGCCAGCAGCCAAGATACCCCGGGACAGGGGGCAGGCGAGCAGTACTTC. Residues: CASSQDTPGQGAGEQYF.

The sample holds many counts of this clonotype. The chain employs TRBV29-1 and TRBJ2-1; 13 bases line up with TRBD2. The germline gives CDR1 SQVTM, CDR2 ANQGSEA. J lost 7 bases, V lost 7 bases, and 4 bases had no gene match. The CDR3 spans 13 residues. The CDR3 is CSGRTSGSNEQFF. The DNA of the CDR3 is TGCAGCGGGCGGACTAGCGGGAGTAATGAGCAGTTCTTC.